These 17 T cell receptor beta chains were sequenced from one sample in a study of blood T cells in healthy people across ages. A second PCR of roughly 7 to 11 cycles used a sample-barcoded 5' primer and a J-beta primer mix. MiXCR was run by TCRdb on the 5' RACE reads, yielding one entry per CDR3 protein. Among fewer than 1 million distinct CDR3 sequences listed, around 42% were seen once. What was sequenced was blood. The origin of the receptors is a man aged 55 to 70 in good health.

This clonotype was observed a handful of times. The chain joins TRBV6-5 to TRBJ2-7; D perhaps matches TRBD1 (6 bases). This CDR3 contains 19 residues. Germline V gene data show CDR1 as MNHEY and CDR2 as SVGAGI. The germline V and J ends were trimmed by 0 bases and 7 bases, with 28 bases remaining between them. The CDR3 is CASSYSSSIGGAFVGEQYF. CDR3 DNA sequence: TGTGCCAGCAGTTACTCCTCTAGTATTGGGGGCGCTTTTGTGGGAGAGCAGTACTTC.

This clonotype has more than one count but fewer than ten. The rearrangement uses TRBV30 and TRBJ2-7, with 9 bases identical to TRBD2. Germline V gene data show CDR1 as GTSNPN and CDR2 as SVGIG (reference sequence). Trimming cost V 5 bases and J 1 base; bases outside gene matches: 6. This CDR3 is built from 14 residues. CDR3 coding DNA: TGTGCCTGGTTGCGGGAGGGCTCTTCCTACGAGCAGTACTTC. It encodes CAWLREGSSYEQYF.

The CDR3 loop is CASSQSTGNTEAFF. The CDR3 DNA follows: TGCGCCAGCAGCCAATCGACCGGGAACACTGAAGCTTTCTTT. J is TRBJ1-1 and V is TRBV5-1; D ambiguous. The CDR3 extends over 14 amino acids. Trimming took off 4 bases at V and 1 base at J, with 11 bases between the two ends. Germline lookup yields CDR1 SGHRS and CDR2 YFSETQ.

This rearrangement joins TRBV6-2 or TRBV6-3 to TRBJ1-2; weak D call: TRBD1 (5 bases). This CDR3 contains 13 residues. Germline loops: CDR1 MNHEY, CDR2 SVGEGT. Trimming removed 6 bases from V and 6 bases from J, with 14 bases in between. DNA of the CDR3: TGTGCCAGCAGAACTCCGAGCAGGGATGGCTACACCTTC. Amino acids: CASRTPSRDGYTF.

V gene TRBV6-1 combines with J gene TRBJ2-1, with TRBD2 matching over 8 bases. Germline CDR1 is MNHNS and CDR2 is SASEGT. The CDR3 has 15 amino acids. V was clipped by 1 base and J by 8 bases; unmatched bases: 7. The CDR3 protein is CASSEEASGWYEQFF. The CDR3 DNA reads TGTGCCAGCAGTGAAGAGGCTAGCGGGTGGTATGAGCAGTTCTTC.

This chain uses TRBV29-1 with TRBJ1-2; 9 nucleotides line up with TRBD1. This CDR3 spans 14 amino acids. Trimming cost V 6 bases and J 8 bases; bases outside gene matches: 13. Germline-derived CDR1 and CDR2 are SQVTM and ANQGSEA. CDR3 region: CSVGTGILSGGYTF. Written as DNA, the CDR3 is TGCAGCGTGGGGACAGGGATATTAAGCGGGGGCTACACCTTC.

Comment on this clonotype: A junction end diverges from the germline sequence, so it may reflect a read error. The chain employs TRBV12-3 or TRBV12-4 and TRBJ2-1; 9 nucleotides match TRBD2. With the DNA end fitting TRBJ2-7 better, the J assignment may be wrong. This CDR3 is built from 14 residues. This CDR3 reads CASEEGGGAYEQYF. DNA of the CDR3: TGTGCGTCAGAGGAGGGCGGGGGGGCCTATGAGCAGTACTTC.

This clonotype was seen more than once but under ten times. The CDR3 sequence: CASSPRGQAKGEQYF. CDR3 bases: TGTGCCAGCAGCCCTCGAGGACAGGCAAAAGGCGAGCAGTACTTC. The gene calls are TRBV7-9 and TRBJ2-5; the match to TRBD1 covers 7 bases. The J call may be in error: the DNA end matches TRBJ2-7 better. The CDR3 totals 15 residues. Per the germline V gene, CDR1 is SEHNR and CDR2 is FQNEAQ (reference sequence).

This clonotype was detected a few times. The CDR3 DNA reads TGTGCCAGCAGCCCCACGGGAGCCGAGCAGTACTTC. This gives the protein CASSPTGAEQYF. The V gene is TRBV12-3 or TRBV12-4, the J gene TRBJ2-7, with a possible D match to TRBD2 (6 bases). With 6 bases removed from V and 6 bases from J, the gap between germline ends came to 12 bases. The CDR3 has 12 amino acids.

The chain is built from TRBV6-6 and TRBJ2-1, with D unresolved. The CDR3 totals 13 residues. Per the germline V gene, CDR1 is MNHNY and CDR2 is SVGAGI (reference sequence). Trimming pared 4 bases from V and 4 bases from J, leaving 8 bases between. The CDR3 DNA reads as TGTGCCAGCAGTTTGCACAAATACAATGAGCAGTTCTTC. Its protein is CASSLHKYNEQFF.

This clonotype was found many times. The chain uses TRBV3-1 and TRBJ2-5, with TRBD1 matching 7 bases. Germline V CDR1 and CDR2: LGHDT, YNNKEL (reference sequence). This CDR3 has 15 residues. The ends lost 4 bases at V and 3 bases at J; junction bases unmatched: 8. CDR3 bases: TGTGCCAGCAGCCGAAACCCAACAGGGGAAGAGACCCAGTACTTC. The encoded protein is CASSRNPTGEETQYF.

The chain has TRBV2 and TRBJ1-2; TRBD1 might be the D (5 bases). Germline values: CDR1 SNHLY, CDR2 FYNNEI. The CDR3 is made up of 14 amino acids. Trimming removed 1 base from V and 5 bases from J, with 11 bases in between. The CDR3 DNA sequence: TGTGCCAGCAGTGAAGTCGGCGGGGGATATGGCTACACCTTC. Amino acid sequence: CASSEVGGGYGYTF.

This chain uses TRBV15 with TRBJ2-7, with 10 bases aligning to TRBD1. Unmatched junction bases numbered 3, after V lost 1 base and J lost 3 bases. The CDR3 is 15 residues long. Per the germline V gene, CDR1 is LNHNV and CDR2 is YYDKDF (reference sequence). The CDR3 DNA is TGTGCCACCAGCAGAGTGGGACAGGGGAGCTACGAGCAGTACTTC. This encodes CATSRVGQGSYEQYF.

There are a few counts of this clonotype. The V gene is TRBV25-1, the J gene TRBJ1-1; perhaps TRBD1 as D (6 bases). The CDR3 loop spans 15 amino acids. V was cut by 5 bases and J by 1 base, with 14 bases left in between. Germline V gene lookup returns CDR1 MGHDK and CDR2 SYGVNS. CDR3 coding DNA: TGTGCCAGCAGTACCACAGGGACCCGGAACACTGAAGCTTTCTTT. This codes for CASSTTGTRNTEAFF.

This sequence joins TRBV5-1 and TRBJ2-2; maybe TRBD1 (5 bases). CDR1 and CDR2 (germline): SGHRS, YFSETQ. The germline V and J ends were trimmed by 7 bases and 5 bases, with 15 bases remaining between them. There are 14 residues in the CDR3. The CDR3 DNA reads TGCGCCAGCGAGGAAGGGGCGCGGACCGGGGAGCTGTTTTTT. Encoded protein: CASEEGARTGELFF.

This clonotype showed up just a few times. The chain has TRBV6-1 and TRBJ2-7; 7 nucleotides align to TRBD2. Germline V gives CDR1 MNHNS, CDR2 SASEGT. Trimming took 1 base from V and 6 from J; bases not matched to a gene: 6. This CDR3 has 14 amino acids. The CDR3 DNA reads TGTGCCAGCAGTGAAGGGGGGACTATTGGCGAGCAGTACTTC. It specifies CASSEGGTIGEQYF.

This clonotype was observed at least ten times. The V gene is TRBV7-2, the J gene TRBJ2-7; 8 nucleotides align to TRBD1. The CDR3 consists of 17 residues. J was trimmed by 0 bases and V by 5 bases; bases with no gene match: 12. Looked up from germline, CDR1 is SGHTA and CDR2 is FQGNSA. In DNA form, the CDR3 reads TGTGCCAGCAGCCAACCCTTCGACAGGGGTGGCTCCTACGAGCAGTACTTC. Translated: CASSQPFDRGGSYEQYF. The full variable domain, with the rest looked up from reference TRBV7-2 and TRBJ2-7, is GAGVSQSPSNKVTEKGKDVELRCDPISGHTALYWYRQSLGQGLEFLIYFQGNSAPDKSGLPSDRFSAERTGGSVSTLTIQRTQQEDSAVYLCASSQPFDRGGSYEQYFGPGTRLTVT.